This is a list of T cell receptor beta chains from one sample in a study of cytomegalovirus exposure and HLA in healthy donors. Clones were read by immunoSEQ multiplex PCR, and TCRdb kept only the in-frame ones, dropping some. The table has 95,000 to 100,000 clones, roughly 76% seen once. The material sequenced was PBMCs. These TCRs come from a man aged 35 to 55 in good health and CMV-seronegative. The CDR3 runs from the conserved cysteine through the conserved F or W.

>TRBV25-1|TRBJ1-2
CASSEGARFYGYTF
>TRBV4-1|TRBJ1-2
CASSQEGRNHYGYTF
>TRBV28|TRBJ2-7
CASQSPEQYF
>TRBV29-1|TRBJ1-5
CSVEVGGTGNQPQHF
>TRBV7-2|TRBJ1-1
CASRSVGVQAAFF
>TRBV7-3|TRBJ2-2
CASSLDRGNTGELFF
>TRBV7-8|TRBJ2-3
CASSGRRNTDTQYF
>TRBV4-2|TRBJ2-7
CASSQPPGQGRDEQYF
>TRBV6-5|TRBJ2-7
CASSYRAGVPYEQYF
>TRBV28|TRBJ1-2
CASSLGQRSGYGYTF
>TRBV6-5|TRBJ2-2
CASSYSRQGSTGELFF
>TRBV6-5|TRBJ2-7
CASSLGLAAYEQYF
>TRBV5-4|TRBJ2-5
CASSPGGGWKKTQYF
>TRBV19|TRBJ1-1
CASSRSPGEEAFF
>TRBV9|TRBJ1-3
CASSVGGSPGNTIYF
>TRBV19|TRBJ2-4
CASSRDREVAKNIQYF
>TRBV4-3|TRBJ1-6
CASSHSVEASPLHF
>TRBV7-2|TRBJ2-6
CASSFGGLGANVLTF
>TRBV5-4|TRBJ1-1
CASSSGQENTEAFF
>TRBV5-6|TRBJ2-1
CASSPAPRSYNEQFF
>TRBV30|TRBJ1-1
CAWRGQVNTEAFF
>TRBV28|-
CASSFRDRPYEQYF
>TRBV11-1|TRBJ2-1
CASSLLPSNEQFF
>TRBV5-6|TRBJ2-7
CASSLGTRAYEQYF
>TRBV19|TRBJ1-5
CASSIPRRDGGGPQHF
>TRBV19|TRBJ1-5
CASSRRQGDNQPQHF
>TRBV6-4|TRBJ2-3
CASSRASGAGLPDTQYF
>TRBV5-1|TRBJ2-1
CASSFLGLAGSSSYNEQFF
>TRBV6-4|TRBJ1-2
CASRLGQGAGYGYTF
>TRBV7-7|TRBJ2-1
CASSLATSGPYNEQFF
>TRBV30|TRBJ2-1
CAWRFAGGPGYNEQFF
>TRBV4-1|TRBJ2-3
CASSQGSEKITDTQYF
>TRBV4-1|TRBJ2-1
CASSQDRGLLYNEQFF
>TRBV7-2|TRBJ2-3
CASSSTGGKDTQYF
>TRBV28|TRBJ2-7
CASRQRLAGAYEQYF
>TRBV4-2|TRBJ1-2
CASRRWDIGYTF
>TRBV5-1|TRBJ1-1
CASSLAESYTEAFF
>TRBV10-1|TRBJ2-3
CASSVGTSGTDTQYF
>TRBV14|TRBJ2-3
CASSPRTGREDTQYF
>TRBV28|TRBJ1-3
CASSLDSVKGNTIYF
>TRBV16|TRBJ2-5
CASSQSVGRRGLLQETQYF
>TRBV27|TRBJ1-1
CASSNYPLQGKNTEAFF
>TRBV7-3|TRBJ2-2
CASSFSAGELFF
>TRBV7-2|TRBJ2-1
CASSSGGTSAFNEQFF
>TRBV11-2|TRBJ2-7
CASSFWEYEQYF
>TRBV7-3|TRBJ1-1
CASSPTTQNTEAFF
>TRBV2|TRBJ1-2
CASSGRTGDGYTF
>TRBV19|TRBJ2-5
CALTGTGGARGQETQYF
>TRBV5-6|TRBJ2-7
CASSFGQGFYEQYF
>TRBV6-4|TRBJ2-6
CASSPTDSGANVLTF
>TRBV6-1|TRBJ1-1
CASSEGEQNTEAFF
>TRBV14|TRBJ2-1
CASSQGRGLAGVTGYNEQFF